The clone carrying this T cell receptor beta chain was recorded a few times. The method was immunoSEQ multiplex PCR; TCRdb's version includes in-frame clones alone and lacks a portion of them. The sample holds about 140,000 clones, 80% to 90% seen once. The sample is drawn from a study of control samples from healthy donors and cancer patients. CDR3 length equals 15 residues. This receptor was taken from a man younger than 30 in good health. The rearrangement uses TRBV21-1 and TRBJ1-3; TRBD1 is the table's D call, not checked against the DNA. TRBV21-1 is designated a pseudogene. Sequencing input: blood. The DNA for the CDR3 is TGTGCCAGCAGCACACTCCCCGACAGGGGAAACACCATATATTTT. Amino acids: CASSTLPDRGNTIYF.